One T cell receptor beta chain is described in this entry. Germline V gene data show CDR1 as SGHVS and CDR2 as FNYEAQ. The CDR3 consists of 18 residues. With 3 bases clipped from V and 5 bases from J, the junction kept 10 bases outside the gene matches. The sample belongs to a study of blood T cells in healthy people across ages. Together with a sample-barcoded 5' primer, a J-beta primer mix was included in a second PCR lasting about 6 to 11 cycles. TCRdb analysed the 5' RACE reads with MiXCR anew, one entry per CDR3 protein. Here the sample spans fewer than 1.5 million distinct CDR3 sequences, 42% being singletons.

Sequencing used blood. The chain couples TRBV7-6 to TRBJ2-5; 15 nucleotides match TRBD2. The sequence was collected from a woman under 30 in good health. The CDR3 DNA follows: TGTGCCAGCAGCTTGGGACTAGCGGGAGGAATTGGCATCGAGACCCAGTACTTC. It encodes CASSLGLAGGIGIETQYF. The full variable domain, with the rest looked up from reference TRBV7-6 and TRBJ2-5, is GAGVSQSPRYKVTKRGQDVALRCDPISGHVSLYWYRQALGQGPEFLTYFNYEAQQDKSGLPNDRFSAERPEGSISTLTIQRTEQRDSAMYRCASSLGLAGGIGIETQYFGPGTRLLVL.